This T cell receptor (beta chain) was sequenced during a study of T-cell reconstitution after alpha-beta-depleted transplantation in children. General study findings and limits: By about two months after transplant, alpha-beta T cells reportedly arose from several hundred graft clones that had expanded. Elevated TCRbeta diversity at day 60 was traced, in some patients, to surviving recipient T cells and thymic progenitors. It was newly produced T cells that mostly accounted for T-cell counts and diversity one year after transplant.

This clonotype was seen ten or more times. Its cognate antigen is unknown. V dropped 5 bases and J dropped 4; count of bases not matched to a gene: 7. The germline V gene has CDR1 DFQATT and CDR2 SNEGSKA (reference sequence). This CDR3 region has 14 residues. This sample's TCRbeta library carried unique molecular identifier barcodes. Each CDR3 protein gets one entry after TCRdb re-called the PCR reads with MiXCR. The profile shows roughly 250,000 distinct CDR3 sequences, roughly 7.7% of them singletons. V gene TRBV20-1 combines with J gene TRBJ1-4; 7 nucleotides align to TRBD1. Sample: PBMCs, mostly from graft donor cells, taken 180 days after TCRalphabeta/CD19-depleted stem cell transplant. The sequence was collected from a male patient younger than 18 who had a stem cell transplant for acute lymphoblastic leukemia, so the T cells may come from the graft donor. In DNA, the CDR3 is TGCAGTGCTGAAACAGGGGTTAATAATGAAAAACTGTTTTTT. This encodes CSAETGVNNEKLFF.